The source of this T cell receptor beta chain is a study of T-cell reconstitution after alpha-beta-depleted transplantation in children. The TCRbeta library was prepared with unique molecular identifiers. TCRdb ran MiXCR on the PCR reads and lists one entry per CDR3 protein. There are about 460,000 distinct CDR3 sequences in the sample; about 10% occur only once, and 2% to 2.5% lies in the top ten. After removal of 3 bases from V and 6 bases from J, the junction contained 9 bases not matched to a gene. CDR3 size: 15 residues. CDR1 and CDR2 from the germline V gene are DFQATT and SNEGSKA (reference sequence).

The starting material was PBMCs, obtained before TCRalphabeta/CD19-depleted stem cell transplant. The sequence was obtained from a child aged 2-9 years with inherited bone marrow failure, due to receive a stem cell transplant. The V gene is TRBV20-1, the J gene TRBJ2-2; 8 nucleotides match TRBD2. Here the CDR3 reads CSARPGTSVPGELFF. The CDR3 nucleotides are TGCAGTGCTAGGCCCGGGACTAGTGTTCCCGGGGAGCTGTTTTTT.